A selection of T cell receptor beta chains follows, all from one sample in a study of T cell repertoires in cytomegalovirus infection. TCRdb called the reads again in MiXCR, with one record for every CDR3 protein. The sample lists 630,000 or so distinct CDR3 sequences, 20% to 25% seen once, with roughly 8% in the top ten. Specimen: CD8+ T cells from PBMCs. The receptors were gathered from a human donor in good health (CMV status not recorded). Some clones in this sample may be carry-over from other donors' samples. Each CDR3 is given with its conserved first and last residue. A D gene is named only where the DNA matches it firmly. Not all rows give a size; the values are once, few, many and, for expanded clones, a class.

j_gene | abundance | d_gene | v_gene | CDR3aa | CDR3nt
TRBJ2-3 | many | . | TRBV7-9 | CASSASTDTQYF | TGTGCCAGCAGCGCTAGCACAGATACGCAGTATTTT
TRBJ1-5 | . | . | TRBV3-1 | CASSQEYEGNQPQHF | TGTGCCAGCAGCCAAGAATATGAGGGCAATCAGCCCCAGCATTTT
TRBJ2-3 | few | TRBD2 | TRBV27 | CASSSRWSAGGNWDTDTQYF | TGTGCCAGCAGTTCCCGATGGTCGGCGGGGGGAAATTGGGATACAGATACGCAGTATTTT
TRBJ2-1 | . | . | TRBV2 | CAFPVQIAQGGNEQFF | TGTGCCTTCCCAGTCCAGATAGCCCAGGGCGGTAATGAGCAGTTCTTC
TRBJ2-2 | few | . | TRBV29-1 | CSLLEGTGELFF | TGCAGTCTCCTGGAAGGAACCGGGGAGCTGTTTTTT
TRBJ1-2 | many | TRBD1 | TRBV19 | CASLQGNGYTF | TGTGCCAGTCTACAGGGGAATGGCTACACCTTC
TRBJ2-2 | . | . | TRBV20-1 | CSATGLLTGTGELFF | TGCAGTGCCACCGGGCTCCTAACGGGCACCGGGGAGCTGTTTTTT
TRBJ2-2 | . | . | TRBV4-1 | CASSHRGADTGELFF | TGCGCCAGCAGCCATAGGGGGGCCGACACCGGGGAGCTGTTTTTT
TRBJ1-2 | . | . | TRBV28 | CASPLSTVYGYTF | TGTGCCAGCCCACTATCGACCGTGTATGGCTACACCTTC
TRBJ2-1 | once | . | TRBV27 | CASSRRDGTYNEQFF | TGTGCCAGCAGTCGCCGGGACGGAACCTACAATGAGCAGTTCTTC
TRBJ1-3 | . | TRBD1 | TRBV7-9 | CASRGGAGSGNTIYF | TGTGCCAGCAGAGGGGGCGCCGGCTCTGGAAACACCATATATTTT
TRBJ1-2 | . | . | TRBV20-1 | CSASLWAANYGYTF | TGCAGTGCTAGCTTGTGGGCGGCTAACTATGGCTACACCTTC
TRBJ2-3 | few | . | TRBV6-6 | CASSQGGAGTDTQYF | TGTGCCAGCAGCCAAGGCGGCGCGGGCACAGATACGCAGTATTTT
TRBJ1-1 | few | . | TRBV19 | CASGQGQPNTEAFF | TGTGCCAGTGGCCAGGGGCAGCCGAACACTGAAGCTTTCTTT
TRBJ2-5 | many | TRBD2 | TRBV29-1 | CSPLGGLAGKQETQYF | TGCAGCCCTCTCGGAGGTCTAGCGGGGAAGCAAGAGACCCAGTACTTC
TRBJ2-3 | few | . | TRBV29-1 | CSVDKLRYTDTQYF | TGCAGCGTTGACAAACTTCGTTACACAGATACGCAGTATTTT
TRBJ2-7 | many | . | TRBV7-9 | CASSSGQYYEQYF | TGTGCCAGCAGCAGCGGACAGTACTACGAGCAGTACTTC
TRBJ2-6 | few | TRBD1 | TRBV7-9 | CASSPGTGGVGANVLTF | TGTGCCAGCAGCCCTGGGACAGGGGGCGTCGGGGCCAACGTCCTGACTTTC
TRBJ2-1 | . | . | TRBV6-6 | CASIRAGSPSSYNEQFF | TGTGCCAGCATAAGGGCGGGCAGCCCTAGCTCCTACAATGAGCAGTTCTTC
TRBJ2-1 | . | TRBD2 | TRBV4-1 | CASCGAGGGDWNEQFF | TGCGCCAGCTGCGGCGCGGGCGGGGGGGATTGGAATGAGCAGTTCTTC
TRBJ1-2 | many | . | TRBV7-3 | CASSLRAGPNYGYTF | TGTGCCAGCAGCTTACGGGCGGGGCCTAACTATGGCTACACCTTC
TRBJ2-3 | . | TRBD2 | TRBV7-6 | CASSPAGGPGDTQYF | TGTGCCAGCTCGCCGGCGGGGGGGCCAGGGGATACGCAGTATTTT